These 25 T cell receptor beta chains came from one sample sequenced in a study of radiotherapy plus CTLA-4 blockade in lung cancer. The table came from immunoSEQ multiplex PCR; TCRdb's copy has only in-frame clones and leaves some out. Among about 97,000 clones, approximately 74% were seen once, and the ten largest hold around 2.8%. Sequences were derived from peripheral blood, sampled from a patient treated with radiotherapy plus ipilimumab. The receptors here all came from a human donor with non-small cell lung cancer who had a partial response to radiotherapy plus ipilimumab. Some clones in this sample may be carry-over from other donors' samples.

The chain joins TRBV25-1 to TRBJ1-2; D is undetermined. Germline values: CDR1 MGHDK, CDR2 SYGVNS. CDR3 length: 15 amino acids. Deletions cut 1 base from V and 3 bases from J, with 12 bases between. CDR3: CASSESRGVDYGYTF. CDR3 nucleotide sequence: TGTGCCAGCAGTGAATCTCGGGGAGTGGACTATGGCTACACCTTC.

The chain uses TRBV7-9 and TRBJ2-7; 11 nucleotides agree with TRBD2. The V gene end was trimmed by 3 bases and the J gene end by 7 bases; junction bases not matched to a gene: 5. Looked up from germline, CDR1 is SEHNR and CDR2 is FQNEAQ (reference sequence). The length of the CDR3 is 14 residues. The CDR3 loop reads CASSFGTSGQEQYF. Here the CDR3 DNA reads TGTGCCAGCAGCTTTGGGACTAGCGGCCAGGAGCAGTACTTC.

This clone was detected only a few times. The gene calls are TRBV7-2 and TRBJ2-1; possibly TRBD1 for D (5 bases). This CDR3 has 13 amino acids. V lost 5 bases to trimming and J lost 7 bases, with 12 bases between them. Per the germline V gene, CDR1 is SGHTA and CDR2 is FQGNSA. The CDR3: CASSPPGQNEQFF. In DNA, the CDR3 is TGTGCCAGCAGCCCCCCAGGGCAGAATGAGCAGTTCTTC.

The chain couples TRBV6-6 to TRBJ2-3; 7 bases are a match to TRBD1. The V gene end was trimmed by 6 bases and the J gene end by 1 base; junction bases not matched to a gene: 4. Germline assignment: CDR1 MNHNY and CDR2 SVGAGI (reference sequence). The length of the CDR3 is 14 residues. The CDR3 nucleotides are TGTGCCAGCAGCCAAACAGGGGGCACAGATACGCAGTATTTT. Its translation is CASSQTGGTDTQYF.

This chain's CDR3 is CASSFERSTDTQYF. The CDR3 bases are TGTGCCAGCAGTTTCGAGCGAAGCACAGATACGCAGTATTTT. This chain joins TRBV28 and TRBJ2-3; unclear D gene. The germline V gene has CDR1 MDHEN and CDR2 SYDVKM. The CDR3 extends over 14 amino acids. Trimming took off 3 bases at V and 0 bases at J, with 7 bases between the two ends.

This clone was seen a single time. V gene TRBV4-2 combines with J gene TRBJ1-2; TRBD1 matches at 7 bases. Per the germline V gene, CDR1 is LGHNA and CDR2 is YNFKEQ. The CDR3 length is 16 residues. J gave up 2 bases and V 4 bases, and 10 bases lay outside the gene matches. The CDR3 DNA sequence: TGTGCCAGCAGCCCGGAGGGGACAGCCATCAACTATGGCTACACCTTC. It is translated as CASSPEGTAINYGYTF.

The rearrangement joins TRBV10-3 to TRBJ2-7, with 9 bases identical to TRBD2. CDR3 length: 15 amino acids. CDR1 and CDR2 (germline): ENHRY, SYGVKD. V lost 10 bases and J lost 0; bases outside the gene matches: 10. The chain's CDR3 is CATGGIAGVSYEQYF. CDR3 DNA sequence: TGTGCCACCGGGGGTATAGCGGGAGTCTCCTACGAGCAGTACTTC.

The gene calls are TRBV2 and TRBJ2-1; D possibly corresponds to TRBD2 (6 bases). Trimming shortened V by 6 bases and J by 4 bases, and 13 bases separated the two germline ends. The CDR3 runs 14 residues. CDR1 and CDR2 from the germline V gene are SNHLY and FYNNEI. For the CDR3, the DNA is TGTGCCAGCAGGCTCCGGGACTCATACAATGAGCAGTTCTTC. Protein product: CASRLRDSYNEQFF.

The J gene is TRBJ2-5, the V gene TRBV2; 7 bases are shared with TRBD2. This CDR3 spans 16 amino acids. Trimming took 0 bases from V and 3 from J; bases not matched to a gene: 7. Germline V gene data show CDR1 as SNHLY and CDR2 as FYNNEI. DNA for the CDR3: TGTGCCAGCAGTGAAGCGCTTCTGGCGGGGGAAGAGACCCAGTACTTC. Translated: CASSEALLAGEETQYF. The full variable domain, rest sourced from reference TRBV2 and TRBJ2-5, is EPEVTQTPSHQVTQMGQEVILRCVPISNHLYFYWYRQILGQKVEFLVSFYNNEISEKSEIFDDQFSVERPDGSNFTLKIRSTKLEDSAMYFCASSEALLAGEETQYFGPGTRLLVL.

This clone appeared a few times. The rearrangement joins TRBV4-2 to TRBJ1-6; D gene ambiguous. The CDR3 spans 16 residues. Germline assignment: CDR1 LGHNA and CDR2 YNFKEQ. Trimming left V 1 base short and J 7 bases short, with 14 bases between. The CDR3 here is CASSQVGGPANSPLHF. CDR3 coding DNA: TGTGCCAGCAGCCAAGTGGGAGGGCCGGCCAATTCACCCCTCCACTTT.

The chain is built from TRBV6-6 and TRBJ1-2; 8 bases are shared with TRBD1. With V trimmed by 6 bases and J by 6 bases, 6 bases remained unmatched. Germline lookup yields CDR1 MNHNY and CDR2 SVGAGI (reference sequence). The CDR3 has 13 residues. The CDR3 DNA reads TGTGCCAGCAGCTTAACAGGGGGTGATGGCTACACCTTC. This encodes CASSLTGGDGYTF.

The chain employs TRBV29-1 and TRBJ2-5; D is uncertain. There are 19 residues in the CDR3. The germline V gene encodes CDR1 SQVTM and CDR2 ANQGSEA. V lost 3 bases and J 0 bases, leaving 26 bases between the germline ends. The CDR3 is CSVDIVLGARGTYQETQYF. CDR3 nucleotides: TGCAGCGTTGATATAGTTCTCGGAGCGCGAGGAACGTACCAAGAGACCCAGTACTTC.

Here the CDR3 reads CASSYSDRVLSPLHF. The CDR3, as DNA: TGTGCCAGCAGTTACTCGGACAGGGTTCTTTCACCCCTCCACTTT. The rearrangement joins TRBV6-5 to TRBJ1-6; 8 bases line up with TRBD1. Trimming removed 0 bases from V and 9 bases from J; junction bases left unmatched: 4. Germline CDR1 MNHEY, CDR2 SVGAGI. The CDR3 consists of 15 residues.

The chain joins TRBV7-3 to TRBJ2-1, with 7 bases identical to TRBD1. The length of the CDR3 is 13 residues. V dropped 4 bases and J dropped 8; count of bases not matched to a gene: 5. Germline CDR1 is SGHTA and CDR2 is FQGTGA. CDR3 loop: CASSSAGGDEQFF. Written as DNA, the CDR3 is TGTGCCAGCAGCTCGGCAGGGGGAGATGAGCAGTTCTTC.

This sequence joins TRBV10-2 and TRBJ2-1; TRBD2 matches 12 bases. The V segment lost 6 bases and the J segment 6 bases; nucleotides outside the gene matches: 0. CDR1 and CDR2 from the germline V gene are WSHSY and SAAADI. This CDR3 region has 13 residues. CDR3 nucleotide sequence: TGCGCCAGCAGGACTAGCGGGGGCAATGAGCAGTTCTTC. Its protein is CASRTSGGNEQFF.

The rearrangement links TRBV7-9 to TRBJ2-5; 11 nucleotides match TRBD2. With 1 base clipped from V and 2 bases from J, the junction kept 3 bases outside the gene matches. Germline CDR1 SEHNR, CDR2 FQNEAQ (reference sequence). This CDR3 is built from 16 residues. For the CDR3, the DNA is TGTGCCAGCAGCTTAGGAGTAGCGGGGGGGCAAGAGACCCAGTACTTC. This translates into CASSLGVAGGQETQYF.

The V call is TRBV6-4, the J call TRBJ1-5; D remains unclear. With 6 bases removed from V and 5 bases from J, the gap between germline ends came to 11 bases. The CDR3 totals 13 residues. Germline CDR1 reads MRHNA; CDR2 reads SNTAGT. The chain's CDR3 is CASSRESYQPQHF. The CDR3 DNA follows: TGTGCCAGCAGCCGTGAGTCTTATCAGCCCCAGCATTTT.

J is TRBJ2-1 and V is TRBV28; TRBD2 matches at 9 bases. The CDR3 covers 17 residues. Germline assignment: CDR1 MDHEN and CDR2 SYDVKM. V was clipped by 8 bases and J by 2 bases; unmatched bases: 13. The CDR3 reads CASPPMGKRGAYNEQFF. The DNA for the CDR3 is TGTGCCAGCCCCCCAATGGGTAAGCGGGGGGCCTACAATGAGCAGTTCTTC.

CDR3 loop: CASSSPRQGRSQPQHF. The CDR3 DNA is TGTGCCAGCAGTTCCCCCCGACAGGGCAGGTCTCAGCCCCAGCATTTT. V and J are TRBV28 and TRBJ1-5, with 7 positions matching TRBD1. Trimming took 4 bases from V and 6 from J; bases not matched to a gene: 12. CDR1 and CDR2 (germline): MDHEN, SYDVKM. There are 16 residues in the CDR3.

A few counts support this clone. In DNA, the CDR3 is TGTGCCAGTAGTATAAGGGGTGAAGCTTTCTTT. This translates into CASSIRGEAFF. The chain couples TRBV19 to TRBJ1-1; possible D gene TRBD1, 5 bases. CDR1 is LNHDA and CDR2 is SQIVND in the germline V gene (reference sequence). Trimming stripped 2 bases from V and 7 bases from J, with 5 bases between. CDR3 size: 11 residues. The whole variable domain, remainder taken from reference TRBV19 and TRBJ1-1, is DGGITQSPKYLFRKEGQNVTLSCEQNLNHDAMYWYRQDPGQGLRLIYYSQIVNDFQKGDIAEGYSVSREKKESFPLTVTSAQKNPTAFYLCASSIRGEAFFGQGTRLTVV.

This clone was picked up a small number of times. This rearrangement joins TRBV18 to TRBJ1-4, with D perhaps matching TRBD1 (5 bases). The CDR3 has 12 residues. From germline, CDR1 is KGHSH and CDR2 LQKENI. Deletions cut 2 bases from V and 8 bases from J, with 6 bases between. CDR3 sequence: CASSPRGEKLFF. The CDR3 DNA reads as TGTGCCAGCTCACCAAGGGGAGAAAAACTGTTTTTT.

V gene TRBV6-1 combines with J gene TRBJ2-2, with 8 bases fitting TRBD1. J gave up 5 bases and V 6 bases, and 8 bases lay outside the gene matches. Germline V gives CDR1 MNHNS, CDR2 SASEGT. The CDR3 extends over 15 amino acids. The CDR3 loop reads CASSMDRVGTGELFF. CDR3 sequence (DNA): TGTGCCAGCAGCATGGACAGGGTGGGGACCGGGGAGCTGTTTTTT.

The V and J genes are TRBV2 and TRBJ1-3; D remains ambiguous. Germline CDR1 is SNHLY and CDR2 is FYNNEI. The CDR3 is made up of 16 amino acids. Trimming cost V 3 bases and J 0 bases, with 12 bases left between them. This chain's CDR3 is CASSDMALGSGNTIYF. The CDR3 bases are TGTGCCAGCAGTGATATGGCTCTAGGCTCTGGAAACACCATATATTTT.

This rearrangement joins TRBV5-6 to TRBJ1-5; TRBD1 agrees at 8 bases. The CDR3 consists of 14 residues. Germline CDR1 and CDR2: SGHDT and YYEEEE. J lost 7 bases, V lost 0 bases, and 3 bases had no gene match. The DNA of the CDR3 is TGTGCCAGCAGCTTGGGACAGGGGCGACAGCCCCAGCATTTT. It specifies CASSLGQGRQPQHF.

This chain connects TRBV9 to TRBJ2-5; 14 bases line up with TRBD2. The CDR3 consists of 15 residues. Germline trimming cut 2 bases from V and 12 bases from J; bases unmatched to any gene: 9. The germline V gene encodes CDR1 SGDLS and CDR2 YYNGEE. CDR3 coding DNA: TGTGCCAGCAGCGTCGGACTAGCGGGGGGACCTCCCAAGTACTTC. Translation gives CASSVGLAGGPPKYF.